This T cell receptor (beta chain) was sequenced for a study of PD-L1 blockade in urothelial cancer. Overall study context: Between 0 and 3 chemotherapy regimens preceded treatment for each patient. Counts from blood samples showed a median of roughly 130,000 T cells.

Time point: peripheral blood 6 weeks after treatment start. Each patient gave between 1 and 8 samples of peripheral blood mononuclear cells, which were collected pretreatment and during treatment. The V and J ends lost 2 bases and 0 bases respectively, with 11 bases between them. This CDR3 comprises 16 residues. Germline V gene data show CDR1 as GTSNPN and CDR2 as SVGIG (reference sequence). Some clones are missing from TCRdb's copy, which holds only in-frame ones; the method was immunoSEQ multiplex PCR. The data contain 31,000 or so clones, nearly 90% of them singletons. By sample fraction, this clone is large.

The rearrangement uses TRBV30 and TRBJ2-6; D might be TRBD2 (5 bases). This clonotype originated in a man older than 75 with urothelial cancer. Sample: PBMCs, taken around atezolizumab (anti-PD-L1) treatment. The CDR3 nucleotides are TGTGCCTGGAGTTTCGGGATTAGCTCTGGGGCCAACGTCCTGACTTTC. It specifies CAWSFGISSGANVLTF.